This is a list of T cell receptor beta chains from one sample in a study of siplizumab effects on memory and regulatory T cells. Only in-frame clones appear in the TCRdb table, and some are missing; sequencing was by immunoSEQ multiplex PCR. The top ten clones hold roughly 1.4% of a sample with over 85,000 clones, roughly 92% of them seen once. The sample consisted of CD4+ T cells sorted from blood. These receptor sequences come from a human donor in good health. CDR3s include the opening cysteine and the closing phenylalanine or tryptophan. A D gene is named only where the DNA matches it firmly. Where a row states a size, it is once, few, many or the class of an expanded clone; other rows omit it.

size: -; V: TRBV5-1; D: -; J: TRBJ2-3; DNA: TGCGCCACCAAGTCGGGGCGGACCTTCACAGATACGCAGTATTTT; CDR3: CATKSGRTFTDTQYF
size: once; V: TRBV6-1; D: -; J: TRBJ2-1; DNA: TGTGCCAGCAGTGAGTACGCTGTTTCCTACAATGAGCAGTTCTTC; CDR3: CASSEYAVSYNEQFF
size: -; V: TRBV18; D: -; J: TRBJ2-6; DNA: TGTGCCAGCTCACCCGCAGGCTCTGGGGCCAACGTCCTGACTTTC; CDR3: CASSPAGSGANVLTF
size: -; V: TRBV4-1; D: TRBD2; J: TRBJ2-7; DNA: TGCGCCAGCAGCCAACCGACTAGCGGGAGTCGTGAGCAGTACTTC; CDR3: CASSQPTSGSREQYF
size: -; V: TRBV28; D: -; J: TRBJ2-6; DNA: TGTGCCAGCAGTTCTCTGGACGGCTCTGGGGCCAACGTCCTGACTTTC; CDR3: CASSSLDGSGANVLTF
size: -; V: TRBV6-6; D: -; J: TRBJ2-2; DNA: TGTGCCAGCAGGTCTGCTGGTACGGTCACCGGGGAGCTGTTTTTT; CDR3: CASRSAGTVTGELFF
size: -; V: TRBV9; D: TRBD1; J: TRBJ1-3; DNA: TGTGCCAGCAGCGGCGGGACAGCAGGAAACACCATATATTTT; CDR3: CASSGGTAGNTIYF
size: -; V: TRBV5-1; D: -; J: TRBJ2-2; DNA: TGCGCCAGCACCCAGACTAGTGGGGGAGCCGGGGAGCTGTTTTTT; CDR3: CASTQTSGGAGELFF
size: once; V: TRBV2; D: TRBD2; J: TRBJ2-3; DNA: TGTGCCAGCAGTGGTAGCGGGGGCTATAGCACAGATACGCAGTATTTT; CDR3: CASSGSGGYSTDTQYF
size: once; V: TRBV11-3; D: -; J: TRBJ2-3; DNA: TGTGCCAGCAGCTTAGAGTTGGGCGGCACAGATACGCAGTATTTT; CDR3: CASSLELGGTDTQYF
size: once; V: TRBV11-1; D: TRBD2; J: TRBJ2-3; DNA: TGTGCCAGCAGCCGCCGCCTAGCGGGGGCTAGCACAGATACGCAGTATTTT; CDR3: CASSRRLAGASTDTQYF
size: -; V: TRBV11-2; D: -; J: TRBJ1-4; DNA: TGTGCCAGCAGCCGCCCCCCGGCGGATGAAAAACTGTTTTTT; CDR3: CASSRPPADEKLFF
size: -; V: TRBV5-1; D: -; J: TRBJ1-5; DNA: TGCGCCAGCAGCTTGGAGGCAGGGCAATATCAGCCCCAGCATTTT; CDR3: CASSLEAGQYQPQHF
size: once; V: TRBV19; D: TRBD1; J: TRBJ1-2; DNA: TGTGCCAGTAGTTATCAGGGGGGAAGCTCTCCTAACTATGGCTACACCTTC; CDR3: CASSYQGGSSPNYGYTF
size: once; V: TRBV6-1; D: -; J: TRBJ2-7; DNA: TGTGCCGGCCAGGGGGGCTCCTACGAGCAGTACTTC; CDR3: CAGQGGSYEQYF
size: -; V: TRBV5-1; D: TRBD2; J: TRBJ2-1; DNA: TGCGCCAGCAGCCCGGGACTAGCGGTAAATGAGCAGTTCTTC; CDR3: CASSPGLAVNEQFF
size: once; V: TRBV18; D: -; J: TRBJ2-3; DNA: TGTGCCAGCTCACCCTCCTGGTGGGGAAACACAGATACGCAGTATTTT; CDR3: CASSPSWWGNTDTQYF
size: few; V: TRBV30; D: -; J: TRBJ1-1; DNA: TGTGCCTGGAGTGATGCGAACACTGAAGCTTTCTTT; CDR3: CAWSDANTEAFF
size: -; V: TRBV5-1; D: TRBD1; J: TRBJ1-4; DNA: TGCGCCAGCAGCAAACAGGGGGCTAATGAAAAACTGTTTTTT; CDR3: CASSKQGANEKLFF
size: -; V: TRBV10-3; D: TRBD2; J: TRBJ2-3; DNA: TGTGCCACTGCACTAGCGGGAGCAGATACGCAGTATTTT; CDR3: CATALAGADTQYF
size: -; V: TRBV19; D: TRBD1; J: TRBJ1-1; DNA: TGTGCCAGTAGCCCTACTCGGGGACAGCCCACCACTGAAGCTTTCTTT; CDR3: CASSPTRGQPTTEAFF
size: -; V: TRBV6-5; D: -; J: TRBJ2-2; DNA: TGTGCCAGCAGAGGGACATTGAACACCGGGGAGCTGTTTTTT; CDR3: CASRGTLNTGELFF
size: -; V: TRBV6-1; D: TRBD1; J: TRBJ1-5; DNA: TGTGCCAGCACCCCGGGACAGGGGAGCGATCAGCCCCAGCATTTT; CDR3: CASTPGQGSDQPQHF
size: -; V: TRBV5-1; D: TRBD1; J: TRBJ2-2; DNA: TGCGCCAGCAGCTCCGGGACAGGGGTGGTCGGGGAGCTGTTTTTT; CDR3: CASSSGTGVVGELFF
size: -; V: TRBV2; D: -; J: TRBJ2-7; DNA: TGTGCCAGCAGTGAGAGGGGGGATTCCTACGAGCAGTACTTC; CDR3: CASSERGDSYEQYF
size: -; V: TRBV2; D: -; J: TRBJ2-2; DNA: TGTGCCAGCAGGGGAGAATGGTCCGGGGAGCTGTTTTTT; CDR3: CASRGEWSGELFF
size: -; V: TRBV19; D: TRBD2; J: TRBJ2-4; DNA: TGTGCCAGTAGTATAATCGGGACTAGCGGGAGAGGGAGGATTGCCAAAAACATTCAGTACTTC; CDR3: CASSIIGTSGRGRIAKNIQYF
size: -; V: TRBV12-5; D: -; J: TRBJ2-4; DNA: TGTGCTAGTGGTTTGGTCTTGAGGGAGCGGGCCAAAAACATTCAGTACTTC; CDR3: CASGLVLRERAKNIQYF
size: once; V: TRBV27; D: TRBD1; J: TRBJ2-7; DNA: TGTGCCAGCAGTTTACGCGGGACAGGGTACGAGCAGTACTTC; CDR3: CASSLRGTGYEQYF
size: -; V: TRBV19; D: -; J: TRBJ2-2; DNA: TGTGCCAGTAGTATAGTCGGAGGGGGACCCGGGGAGCTGTTTTTT; CDR3: CASSIVGGGPGELFF
size: once; V: TRBV7-2; D: TRBD2; J: TRBJ2-7; DNA: TGTGCCAGCAGCTCAGGCGGGGGGCAGAGCTCCTACGAGCAGTACTTC; CDR3: CASSSGGGQSSYEQYF
size: few; V: TRBV30; D: -; J: TRBJ1-2; DNA: TGTGCCTGGAACTCTCTCCGGAGCTATGGCTACACCTTC; CDR3: CAWNSLRSYGYTF
size: -; V: TRBV4-1; D: TRBD2; J: TRBJ2-1; DNA: TGCGCCAGCAGACCTGGACTAGCGGGGGGCTCGAGCTCCTACAATGAGCAGTTCTTC; CDR3: CASRPGLAGGSSSYNEQFF
size: -; V: TRBV10-3; D: TRBD2; J: TRBJ2-1; DNA: TGTGCCATCAGCCCCGGGAGGGGGGTGCACAATGAGCAGTTCTTC; CDR3: CAISPGRGVHNEQFF
size: -; V: TRBV7-3; D: TRBD2; J: TRBJ2-7; DNA: TGTGCCAGCAGCTTATACCTGGGGGGGACTAGCGCCGTCTTAGCCTACGAGCAGTACTTC; CDR3: CASSLYLGGTSAVLAYEQYF
size: -; V: TRBV27; D: TRBD1; J: TRBJ2-1; DNA: TGTGCCAGCAGTTCTAGGGACAGGGTCGGTGAGCAGTTCTTC; CDR3: CASSSRDRVGEQFF
size: -; V: TRBV2; D: -; J: TRBJ1-2; DNA: TGTGCCAGCAGTGTTAGGGACTATGGCTACACCTTC; CDR3: CASSVRDYGYTF
size: once; V: TRBV4-1; D: -; J: TRBJ1-2; DNA: TGCGCCAGCAGCCACCCAGCCGGAGGATCCTATGGCTACACCTTC; CDR3: CASSHPAGGSYGYTF
size: -; V: TRBV19; D: -; J: TRBJ1-3; DNA: TGTGCCATCCAATCAGGAAACACCATATATTTT; CDR3: CAIQSGNTIYF
size: -; V: TRBV9; D: -; J: TRBJ1-3; DNA: TGTGCCAGCAGCAAGACCCCAGGAATGCAAACTGGAAACACCATATATTTT; CDR3: CASSKTPGMQTGNTIYF
size: -; V: TRBV7-6; D: -; J: TRBJ2-1; DNA: TGTGCCAGCAGAGAGGGGGGGAGCTCCTACAATGAGCAGTTCTTC; CDR3: CASREGGSSYNEQFF
size: -; V: TRBV7-9; D: -; J: TRBJ1-4; DNA: TGTGCCAGCAGGCCGTCGCGGCTTCTCCCCTATGAAAAACTGTTTTTT; CDR3: CASRPSRLLPYEKLFF
size: -; V: TRBV7-3; D: TRBD1; J: TRBJ2-6; DNA: TGTGCCAGCAGCTTAGAGGACAGGATCTCTGGGGCCAACGTCCTGACTTTC; CDR3: CASSLEDRISGANVLTF
size: -; V: TRBV4-1; D: TRBD2; J: TRBJ2-7; DNA: TGCGCCAGCAGCCAGCCCGGAGCGGGAGCCTACGAGCAGTACTTC; CDR3: CASSQPGAGAYEQYF
size: -; V: TRBV27; D: -; J: TRBJ1-5; DNA: TGTGCCAGCAGTTTGAGGCAGGAGATGAATCAGCCCCAGCATTTT; CDR3: CASSLRQEMNQPQHF
size: -; V: TRBV28; D: -; J: TRBJ1-6; DNA: TGTGCCACCACGGGCATCGATTCACCCCTCCACTTT; CDR3: CATTGIDSPLHF
size: -; V: TRBV5-1; D: -; J: TRBJ2-7; DNA: TGCGCCAGCAGCTTGGCCAGGGGATCAACCTACGAGCAGTACTTC; CDR3: CASSLARGSTYEQYF
size: -; V: TRBV5-1; D: -; J: TRBJ2-5; DNA: TGCGCCAGCAGCCAGACCGGGACGATACAAGAGACCCAGTACTTC; CDR3: CASSQTGTIQETQYF
size: -; V: TRBV7-2; D: -; J: TRBJ2-5; DNA: TGTGCCAGCAGCTCACAGGGAGTAGGGACCCAGTACTTC; CDR3: CASSSQGVGTQYF
size: -; V: TRBV18; D: -; J: TRBJ2-7; DNA: TGTGCCAGCTCACAAAGGGACAACTACGAGCAGTACTTC; CDR3: CASSQRDNYEQYF
size: -; V: TRBV6-6; D: TRBD1; J: TRBJ2-7; DNA: TGTGCCAGCAGTGACAGACAGGGCTCCTACGAGCAGTACTTC; CDR3: CASSDRQGSYEQYF
size: -; V: TRBV7-6; D: TRBD1; J: TRBJ1-6; DNA: TGTGCCAGCAGCCGTGGACAGGGGGCGGCTGGATCACCCCTCCACTTT; CDR3: CASSRGQGAAGSPLHF
size: -; V: TRBV27; D: TRBD1; J: TRBJ2-5; DNA: TGTGCCAGCAGTACACCCAGGGGGCTCGGGGAGACCCAGTACTTC; CDR3: CASSTPRGLGETQYF
size: -; V: TRBV9; D: -; J: TRBJ1-5; DNA: TGTGCCAGCAGCGTAGAGAGCAATCAGCCCCAGCATTTT; CDR3: CASSVESNQPQHF